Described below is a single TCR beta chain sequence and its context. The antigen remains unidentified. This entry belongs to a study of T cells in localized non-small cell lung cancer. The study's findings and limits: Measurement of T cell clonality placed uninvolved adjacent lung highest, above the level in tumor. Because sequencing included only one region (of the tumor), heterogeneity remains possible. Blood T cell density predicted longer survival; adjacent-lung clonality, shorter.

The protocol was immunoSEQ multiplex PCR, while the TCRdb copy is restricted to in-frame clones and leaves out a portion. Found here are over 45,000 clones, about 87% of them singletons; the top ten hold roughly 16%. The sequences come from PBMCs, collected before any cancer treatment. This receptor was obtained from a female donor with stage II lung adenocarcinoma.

The CDR3 coding sequence is TGTGCCAGCAGCGGGACAGGCCCCAATCAGCCCCAGCATTTT. This sequence encodes CASSGTGPNQPQHF. J is TRBJ1-5 and V is TRBV2, with 8 bases that match TRBD1. Per the germline V gene, CDR1 is SNHLY and CDR2 is FYNNEI. Trimming removed 6 bases from V and 3 bases from J; junction bases left unmatched: 4. The CDR3 is 14 amino acids.